These 15 T cell receptor beta chains were sequenced from one sample in a study of response to subunit inactivated influenza vaccine. TCRdb fed the RT-PCR reads into MiXCR, producing one record per CDR3 protein. The sample has about 570,000 distinct CDR3 sequences; about 10% are singletons. Sequenced material: PBMCs from blood, taken on the day of vaccination. These receptors originate from a man aged 45 to 65 who received an inactivated influenza vaccine.

The J gene is TRBJ2-3, the V gene TRBV27; D gene uncertain. Germline lookup yields CDR1 MNHEY and CDR2 SMNVEV (reference sequence). V dropped 5 bases and J dropped 7 bases, with 13 bases sitting between them. This CDR3 contains 13 residues. The DNA of the CDR3 is TGTGCCAGCAGTCCCCCCCTTCCAAATACGCAGTATTTT. Protein sequence: CASSPPLPNTQYF.

This chain links TRBV4-3 with TRBJ2-1; perhaps TRBD2 as D (5 bases). Germline CDR1 reads LGHNA; CDR2 reads YSLEER. Trimming took 5 bases from V and 8 from J, leaving 16 bases between them. The length of the CDR3 is 14 residues. This CDR3 reads CASSDRGSADEQFF. CDR3 bases: TGCGCCAGCAGCGATCGGGGTTCGGCGGATGAGCAGTTCTTC.

A few counts support this clonotype. The gene calls are TRBV7-9 and TRBJ1-1, with TRBD1 as a possible D gene (6 bases). V was clipped by 6 bases and J by 11 bases, with 19 bases between them. This CDR3 contains 13 residues. Germline loops: CDR1 SEHNR, CDR2 FQNEAQ (reference sequence). CDR3 amino acids: CASRDRDTVQAFF. In nucleotides, the CDR3 is TGTGCCAGCAGAGATAGGGACACAGTACAGGCTTTCTTT.

This clonotype was picked up many times. This chain connects TRBV28 to TRBJ2-6; 7 positions match TRBD1. Germline-derived CDR1 and CDR2 are MDHEN and SYDVKM. The V and J ends lost 6 bases and 2 bases, in that order; junction bases with no gene match: 1. The CDR3 loop spans 14 amino acids. The CDR3 loop reads CASRGTAGANVLTF. As DNA, the CDR3 is TGTGCCAGCAGAGGGACAGCTGGGGCCAACGTCCTGACTTTC.

This clonotype was recorded at least ten times. The CDR3 is CAISEGLALYEQYF. The CDR3 nucleotides read TGTGCCATCAGTGAGGGACTAGCGCTATACGAGCAGTACTTC. The rearrangement uses TRBV10-3 and TRBJ2-7; 9 bases match TRBD2. This CDR3 has 14 residues. Unmatched junction bases numbered 3, after V lost 2 bases and J lost 4 bases. Germline values: CDR1 ENHRY, CDR2 SYGVKD.

The V gene is TRBV6-2 or TRBV6-3, the J gene TRBJ2-6; D perhaps matches TRBD2 (5 bases). V gave up 4 bases and J gave up 2 bases, with 9 bases separating them. Germline V lookup: CDR1 MNHEY, CDR2 SVGEGT. The CDR3 consists of 15 residues. The CDR3 spells CASSWRFAGANVLTF. The CDR3 nucleotides are TGTGCCAGCAGTTGGAGGTTCGCTGGGGCCAACGTCCTGACTTTC.

This clonotype was observed a handful of times. V usage is TRBV7-6 and J usage is TRBJ2-7; D unresolved. The length of the CDR3 is 14 residues. The V end was cut by 4 bases, the J end by 1 base, with 11 bases between. Germline V lookup: CDR1 SGHVS, CDR2 FNYEAQ. The DNA for the CDR3 is TGTGCCAGCAGCTCCCGCCGTGGGTCCTACGAGCAGTACTTC. It translates to CASSSRRGSYEQYF.

The J gene is TRBJ2-3, the V gene TRBV27; D remains unclear. The CDR3 totals 15 residues. The germline V and J ends were trimmed by 2 bases and 1 base, with 10 bases remaining between them. Germline V gene lookup returns CDR1 MNHEY and CDR2 SMNVEV (reference sequence). CDR3 sequence: CASSLGVTGTDTQYF. The CDR3 coding sequence is TGTGCCAGCAGTTTAGGGGTCACCGGCACAGATACGCAGTATTTT.

This clonotype has only a few counts. The chain links TRBV5-1 to TRBJ2-3, with TRBD2 identical over 9 bases. The CDR3 totals 17 residues. Losses at the gene ends were 2 bases for V and 3 bases for J; bases not matched to a gene: 10. The germline V gene has CDR1 SGHRS and CDR2 YFSETQ. In nucleotides, the CDR3 is TGCGCCAGCAGCTTCAGTATAGCGGGGGAAATTACAGATACGCAGTATTTT. It translates to CASSFSIAGEITDTQYF.

Many counts were recorded for this clonotype. This rearrangement joins TRBV12-3 or TRBV12-4 to TRBJ2-1; D may be TRBD1 (5 bases). The V and J ends lost 0 bases and 3 bases respectively, with 6 bases between them. The CDR3 covers 14 residues. CDR3: CASSLAGDYNEQFF. The CDR3 DNA reads TGTGCCAGCAGTTTAGCAGGGGACTACAATGAGCAGTTCTTC.

In its sample, this clonotype was seen a few times. CDR3 sequence reads: CASRLTSGASTDTQYF. The DNA for the CDR3 is TGCGCCAGCAGGCTGACTAGCGGGGCTAGCACAGATACGCAGTATTTT. This sequence joins TRBV5-1 and TRBJ2-3, with 11 bases matching TRBD2. V shed 5 bases and J 0 bases; nucleotides not matched to a gene: 5. Germline V CDR1 and CDR2: SGHRS, YFSETQ. This CDR3 comprises 16 residues.

This chain uses TRBV12-3 or TRBV12-4 with TRBJ2-1; 9 bases are shared with TRBD1. The ends lost 6 bases at V and 10 bases at J; junction bases unmatched: 19. There are 17 residues in the CDR3. CDR3 sequence reads: CASSRSRDREDAGEQFF. The DNA for the CDR3 is TGTGCCAGCAGCCGGTCCCGGGACAGGGAGGATGCCGGGGAGCAGTTCTTC.

The V and J genes are TRBV5-1 and TRBJ2-2; D might be TRBD1 or TRBD2, each matching 5 bases. The CDR3 covers 13 residues. V lost 4 bases and J lost 7, with 11 bases in between. The V gene's germline CDR1 is SGHRS and CDR2 YFSETQ. The CDR3 sequence: CASSVQAGGELFF. DNA of the CDR3: TGCGCCAGCAGCGTACAGGCGGGCGGGGAGCTGTTTTTT.

The chain carries TRBV20-1 and TRBJ2-1, with D perhaps TRBD1 (6 bases). The germline gives CDR1 DFQATT, CDR2 SNEGSKA (reference sequence). The CDR3 has 16 residues. The V end was cut by 1 base, the J end by 7 bases, with 20 bases between. The CDR3 protein is CSARALEGVNSNEQFF. CDR3 nucleotides: TGCAGTGCTAGAGCGTTAGAGGGGGTCAATTCAAATGAGCAGTTCTTC.

CDR3 DNA: TGTGCCAGCAGTGAGTTAACCAGCTCCTACGAGCAGTACTTC. Translation gives CASSELTSSYEQYF. V gene TRBV2 combines with J gene TRBJ2-7; D is ambiguous. Trimming removed 3 bases at V and 0 bases at J, with 9 bases between. CDR3 length equals 14 residues. Per germline, CDR1 SNHLY and CDR2 FYNNEI.